The clone carrying this T cell receptor beta chain has a count of ten or more. The record originates from a study of T cells in Graves' hyperthyroidism and ophthalmopathy. Trimming shortened V by 4 bases and J by 5 bases, and 12 bases separated the two germline ends. The CDR3 has 14 residues. Germline CDR1 reads MNHEY; CDR2 reads SMNVEV (reference sequence). RNA transcripts provided the source from which TCR beta CDR3 regions were amplified. Researchers ran a first-round RT-PCR on the TCR CDR3 using the HTBI primer set. TCRdb re-called the multiplex PCR reads through MiXCR, storing one row per CDR3 protein. The sample includes about 59,000 distinct CDR3 sequences, approximately 53% of them seen just once.

This receptor was identified in a woman between 55 and 75 years old with Graves' ophthalmopathy. What was sequenced was blood. The chain carries TRBV27 and TRBJ2-1, with D tentatively TRBD2 (6 bases). The chain's CDR3 is CASSYAREDNEQFF. The CDR3 DNA reads as TGTGCCAGCAGTTATGCCAGGGAGGACAATGAGCAGTTCTTC.